The clone carrying this T cell receptor (beta chain) showed up many times. Its target is unknown. This sample was taken from a study of CD8 T cells in ankylosing spondylitis. Study-wide results and limits: Among TCR beta sequences, a motif of under ten highly homologous variants appeared characteristic of ankylosing spondylitis blood.

MiXCR, applied by TCRdb to the 5' RACE reads, yields one record per CDR3 protein. The data show about 800,000 distinct CDR3 sequences, approximately 12% seen once. The V end lost 4 bases, the J end lost 2 bases, and 12 bases lay between the germline ends. There are 15 residues in the CDR3. The V gene's germline CDR1 is MGHRA and CDR2 YSYEKL. V and J are TRBV4-1 and TRBJ1-5; D uncertain. The sequence was collected from a male donor with ankylosing spondylitis. Material: blood, either unsorted or a sorted T cell fraction (not recorded which). In nucleotides, the CDR3 is TGCGCCAGCAGCCCGCCGAGCGGGGGCAATCAGCCCCAGCATTTT. Encoded protein: CASSPPSGGNQPQHF.